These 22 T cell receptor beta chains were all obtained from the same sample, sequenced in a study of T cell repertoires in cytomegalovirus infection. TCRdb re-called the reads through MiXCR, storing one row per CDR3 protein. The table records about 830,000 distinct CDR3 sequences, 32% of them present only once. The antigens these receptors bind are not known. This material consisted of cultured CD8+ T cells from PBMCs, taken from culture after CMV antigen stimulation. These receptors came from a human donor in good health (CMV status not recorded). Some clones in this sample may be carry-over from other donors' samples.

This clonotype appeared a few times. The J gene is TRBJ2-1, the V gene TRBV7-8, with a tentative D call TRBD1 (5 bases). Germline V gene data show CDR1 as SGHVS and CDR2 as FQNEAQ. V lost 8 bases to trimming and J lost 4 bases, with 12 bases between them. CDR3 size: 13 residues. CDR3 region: CASSSRQYNEQFF. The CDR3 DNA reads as TGTGCCAGCTCCTCGAGACAGTACAATGAGCAGTTCTTC.

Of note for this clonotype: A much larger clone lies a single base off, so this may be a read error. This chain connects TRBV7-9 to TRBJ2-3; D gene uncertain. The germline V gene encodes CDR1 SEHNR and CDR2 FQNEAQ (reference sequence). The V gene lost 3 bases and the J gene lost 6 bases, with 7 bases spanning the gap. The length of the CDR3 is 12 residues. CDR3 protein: CASSFVGDTQYF. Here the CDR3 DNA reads TGTGCCAGCAGCTTCGTCGGGGATACGCAGTATTTT.

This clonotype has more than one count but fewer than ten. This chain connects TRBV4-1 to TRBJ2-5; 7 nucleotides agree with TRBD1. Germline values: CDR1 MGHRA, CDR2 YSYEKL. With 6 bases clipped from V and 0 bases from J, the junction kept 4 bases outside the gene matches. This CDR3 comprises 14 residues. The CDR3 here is CASSQQGNQETQYF. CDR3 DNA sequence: TGCGCCAGCAGTCAACAGGGGAACCAAGAGACCCAGTACTTC.

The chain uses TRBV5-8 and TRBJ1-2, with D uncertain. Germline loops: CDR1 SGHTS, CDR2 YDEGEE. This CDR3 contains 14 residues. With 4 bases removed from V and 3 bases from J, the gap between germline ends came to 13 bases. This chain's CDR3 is CASSAWGVDYGYTF. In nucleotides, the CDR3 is TGTGCCAGCAGCGCCTGGGGTGTTGACTATGGCTACACCTTC.

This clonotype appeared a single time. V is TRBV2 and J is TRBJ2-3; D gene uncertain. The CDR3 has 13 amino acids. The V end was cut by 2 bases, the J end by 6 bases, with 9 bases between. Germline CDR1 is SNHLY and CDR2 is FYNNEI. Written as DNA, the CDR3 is TGTGCCAGCAGTGAACCAGTTCCGGATACGCAGTATTTT. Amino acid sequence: CASSEPVPDTQYF.

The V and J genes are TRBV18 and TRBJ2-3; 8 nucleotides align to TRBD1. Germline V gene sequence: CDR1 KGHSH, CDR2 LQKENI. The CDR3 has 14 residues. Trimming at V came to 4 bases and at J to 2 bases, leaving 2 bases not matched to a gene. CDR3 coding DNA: TGTGCCAGCTCACGACAGGGGCCCACAGATACGCAGTATTTT. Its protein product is CASSRQGPTDTQYF.

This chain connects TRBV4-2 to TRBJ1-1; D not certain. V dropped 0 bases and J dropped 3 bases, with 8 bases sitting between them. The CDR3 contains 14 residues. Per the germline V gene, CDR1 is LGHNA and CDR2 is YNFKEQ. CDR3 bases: TGTGCCAGCAGCCAAGAGTGGATGGACACTGAAGCTTTCTTT. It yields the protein CASSQEWMDTEAFF.

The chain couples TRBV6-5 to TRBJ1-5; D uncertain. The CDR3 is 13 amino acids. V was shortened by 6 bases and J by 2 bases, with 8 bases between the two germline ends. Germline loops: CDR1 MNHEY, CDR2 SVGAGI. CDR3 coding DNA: TGTGCCAGCAGAATCGGTGGCAATCAGCCCCAGCATTTT. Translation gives CASRIGGNQPQHF.

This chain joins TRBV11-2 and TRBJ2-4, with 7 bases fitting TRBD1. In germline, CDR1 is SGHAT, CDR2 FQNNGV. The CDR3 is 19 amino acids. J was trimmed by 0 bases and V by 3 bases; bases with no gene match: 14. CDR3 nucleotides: TGTGCCAGCAGCTTCCACAGGGGCCCTAATCTCTTAGCCAAAAACATTCAGTACTTC. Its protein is CASSFHRGPNLLAKNIQYF.

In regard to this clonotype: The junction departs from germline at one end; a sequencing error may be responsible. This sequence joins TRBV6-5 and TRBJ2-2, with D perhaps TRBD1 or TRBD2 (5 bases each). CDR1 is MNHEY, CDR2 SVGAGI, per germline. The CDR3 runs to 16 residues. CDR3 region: CVSSYSMRGGVGELFF. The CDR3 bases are TGTGTCAGCAGTTACTCGATGAGGGGTGGGGTCGGGGAGCTGTTTTTT.

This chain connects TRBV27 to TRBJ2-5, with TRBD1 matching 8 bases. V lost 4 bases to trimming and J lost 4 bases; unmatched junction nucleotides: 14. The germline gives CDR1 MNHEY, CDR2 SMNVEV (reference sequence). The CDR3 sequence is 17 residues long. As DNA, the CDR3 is TGTGCCAGCAGTTCATCTATCCAGGGCAGGGGGCCAGAGACCCAGTACTTC. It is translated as CASSSSIQGRGPETQYF.

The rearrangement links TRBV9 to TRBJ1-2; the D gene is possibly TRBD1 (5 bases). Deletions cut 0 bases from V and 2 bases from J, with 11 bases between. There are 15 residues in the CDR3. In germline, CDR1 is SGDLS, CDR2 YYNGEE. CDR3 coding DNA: TGTGCCAGCAGCGTAGAGGGGAGTATCAACTATGGCTACACCTTC. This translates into CASSVEGSINYGYTF.

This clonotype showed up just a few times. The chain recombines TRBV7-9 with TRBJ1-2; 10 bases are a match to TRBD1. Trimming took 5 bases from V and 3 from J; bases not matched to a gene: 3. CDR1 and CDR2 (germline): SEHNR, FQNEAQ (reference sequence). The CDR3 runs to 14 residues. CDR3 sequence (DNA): TGTGCCAGCAGCGGACAGGGGGGGTACTATGGCTACACCTTC. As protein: CASSGQGGYYGYTF.

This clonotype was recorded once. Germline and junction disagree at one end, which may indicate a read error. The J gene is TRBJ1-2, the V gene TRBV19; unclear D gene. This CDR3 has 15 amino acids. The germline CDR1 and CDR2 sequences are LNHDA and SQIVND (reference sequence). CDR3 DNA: TGTGCCAGTAGTATGAGTACAACAAGTGGGTATGACTACACCTTC. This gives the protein CASSMSTTSGYDYTF.

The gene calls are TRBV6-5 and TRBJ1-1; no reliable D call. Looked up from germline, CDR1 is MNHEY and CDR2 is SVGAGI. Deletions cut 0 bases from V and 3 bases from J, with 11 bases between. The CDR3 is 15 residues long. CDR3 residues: CASSYSEVSYTEAFF. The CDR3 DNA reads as TGTGCCAGCAGTTACTCAGAAGTGAGCTACACTGAAGCTTTCTTT.

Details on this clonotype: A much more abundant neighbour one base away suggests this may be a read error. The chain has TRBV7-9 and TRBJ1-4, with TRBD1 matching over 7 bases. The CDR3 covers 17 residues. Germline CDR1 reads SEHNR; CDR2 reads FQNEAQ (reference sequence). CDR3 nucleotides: TGTGCCAACAGCTTAAGGGGGCGGGGTGGGACTAATGAAAAACTGTTTTTT. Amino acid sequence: CANSLRGRGGTNEKLFF.

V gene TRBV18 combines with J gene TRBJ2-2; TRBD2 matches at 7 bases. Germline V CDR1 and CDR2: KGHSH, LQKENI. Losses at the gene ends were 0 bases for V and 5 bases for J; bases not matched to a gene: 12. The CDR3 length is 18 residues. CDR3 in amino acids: CASSPPYRPPGGTGELFF. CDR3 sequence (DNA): TGTGCCAGCTCACCACCGTATCGGCCCCCGGGAGGTACCGGGGAGCTGTTTTTT.

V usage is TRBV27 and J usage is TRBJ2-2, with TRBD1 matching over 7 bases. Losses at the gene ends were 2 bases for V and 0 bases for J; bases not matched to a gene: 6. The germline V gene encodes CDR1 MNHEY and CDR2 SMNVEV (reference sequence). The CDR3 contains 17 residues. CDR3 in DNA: TGTGCCAGCAGTTTAATAGGTGGGACAGCGAACACCGGGGAGCTGTTTTTT. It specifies CASSLIGGTANTGELFF.

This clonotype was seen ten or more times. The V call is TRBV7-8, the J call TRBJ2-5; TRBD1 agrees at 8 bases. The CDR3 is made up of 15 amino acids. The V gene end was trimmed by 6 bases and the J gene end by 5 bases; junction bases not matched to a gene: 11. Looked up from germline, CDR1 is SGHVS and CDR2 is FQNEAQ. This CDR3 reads CASRFRGRGHETQYF. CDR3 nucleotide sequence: TGTGCCAGCAGGTTCCGTGGCAGGGGGCATGAGACCCAGTACTTC.

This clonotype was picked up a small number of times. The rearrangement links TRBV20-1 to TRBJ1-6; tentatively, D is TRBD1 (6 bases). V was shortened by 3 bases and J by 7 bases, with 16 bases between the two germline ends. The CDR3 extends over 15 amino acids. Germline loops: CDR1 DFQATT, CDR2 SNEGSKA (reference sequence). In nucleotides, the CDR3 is TGCAGTGCTAGCCCCGCTAGGGGACAAAATTCACCCCTCCACTTT. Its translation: CSASPARGQNSPLHF.

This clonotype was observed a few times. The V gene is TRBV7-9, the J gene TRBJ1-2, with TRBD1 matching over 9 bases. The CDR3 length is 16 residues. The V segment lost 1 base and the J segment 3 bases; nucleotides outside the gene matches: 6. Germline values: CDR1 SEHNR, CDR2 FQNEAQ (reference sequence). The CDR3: CASSLGTGGADYGYTF. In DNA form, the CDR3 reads TGTGCCAGCAGCTTAGGTACAGGGGGCGCTGACTATGGCTACACCTTC.

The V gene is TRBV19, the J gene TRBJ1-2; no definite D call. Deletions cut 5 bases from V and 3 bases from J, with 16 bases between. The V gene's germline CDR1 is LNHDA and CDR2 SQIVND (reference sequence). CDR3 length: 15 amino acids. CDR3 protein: CASSPRGRTDYGYTF. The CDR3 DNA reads TGTGCCAGTAGTCCCCGAGGACGCACCGACTATGGCTACACCTTC.